The 28 T cell receptor beta chains listed next were all sequenced from one sample in a study of blood T cell repertoires in COVID-19. Here immunoSEQ multiplex PCR was the method, and the copy in TCRdb shows in-frame clones only, minus some. The sample records around 280,000 clones, about nine tenths being singletons. The specimen sequenced was PBMCs or T cells enriched from blood (not recorded which). The source of these receptors is a middle-aged woman who had recovered from COVID-19.

The V gene is TRBV19, the J gene TRBJ1-3; D unclear. Germline V gives CDR1 LNHDA, CDR2 SQIVND (reference sequence). This CDR3 comprises 16 residues. The germline V and J ends were trimmed by 4 bases and 0 bases, with 13 bases remaining between them. The CDR3 coding sequence is TGTGCCAGTAGTACACCGGGAGACTTCTCTGGAAACACCATATATTTT. Its translation: CASSTPGDFSGNTIYF.

A remark on this clone: The same CDR3 arises from other DNA sequences in this sample as well. The gene calls are TRBV15 and TRBJ1-2, with D possibly being TRBD1 (6 bases). The V gene's germline CDR1 is LNHNV and CDR2 YYDKDF (reference sequence). Trimming removed 3 bases at V and 4 bases at J, with 12 bases between. This CDR3 is built from 14 residues. CDR3 DNA sequence: TGTGCCACCAGCAGTCAAACAGGGTTCTATGGCTACACCTTC. Amino acid sequence: CATSSQTGFYGYTF. Combining the CDR3 with reference TRBV15 and TRBJ1-2 gives the whole variable domain DAMVIQNPRYQVTQFGKPVTLSCSQTLNHNVMYWYQQKSSQAPKLLFHYYDKDFNNEADTPDNFQSRRPNTSFCFLDIRSPGLGDTAMYLCATSSQTGFYGYTFGSGTRLTVV.

The V gene is TRBV29-1, the J gene TRBJ2-3; 8 bases match TRBD1. The CDR3 totals 13 residues. V was clipped by 8 bases and J by 1 base; unmatched bases: 5. Germline lookup yields CDR1 SQVTM and CDR2 ANQGSEA. The CDR3 DNA sequence: TGCAGCCTACAGGGGGGAGGCACAGATACGCAGTATTTT. Its protein product is CSLQGGGTDTQYF.

The CDR3, as DNA: TGCAGTGCTAGTAGCGGGAGGGCTTTGAGCACAGATACGCAGTATTTT. Residues: CSASSGRALSTDTQYF. This chain links TRBV20-1 with TRBJ2-3, with 11 nucleotides matching TRBD2. This CDR3 comprises 16 residues. V shed 3 bases and J 0 bases; nucleotides not matched to a gene: 5. Germline V gene data show CDR1 as DFQATT and CDR2 as SNEGSKA (reference sequence).

The rearrangement links TRBV7-9 to TRBJ1-3, with a tentative D call TRBD1 (6 bases). Germline-derived CDR1 and CDR2 are SEHNR and FQNEAQ (reference sequence). The CDR3 covers 16 residues. Trimming pared 5 bases from V and 4 bases from J, leaving 18 bases between. This chain's CDR3 is CASSVGGGARGNTIYF. DNA of the CDR3: TGTGCCAGCAGCGTCGGAGGGGGGGCCCGGGGAAACACCATATATTTT.

The chain combines TRBV7-2 with TRBJ1-3; 8 bases align to TRBD1. Germline trimming cut 6 bases from V and 3 bases from J; bases unmatched to any gene: 7. CDR3 length: 15 amino acids. The germline V gene has CDR1 SGHTA and CDR2 FQGNSA. In nucleotides, the CDR3 is TGTGCCAGCAGTCCAGACAGGGGCCGTGGAAACACCATATATTTT. Amino acids: CASSPDRGRGNTIYF. The complete variable domain, with remaining parts taken from reference TRBV7-2 and TRBJ1-3, reads GAGVSQSPSNKVTEKGKDVELRCDPISGHTALYWYRQSLGQGLEFLIYFQGNSAPDKSGLPSDRFSAERTGGSVSTLTIQRTQQEDSAVYLCASSPDRGRGNTIYFGEGSWLTVV.

The CDR3 is CASSPLQTGELFF. CDR3 sequence (DNA): TGTGCCAGCAGCCCCCTTCAGACCGGGGAGCTGTTTTTT. The J gene is TRBJ2-2, the V gene TRBV7-8; D not certain. V was shortened by 5 bases and J by 5 bases, with 9 bases between the two germline ends. The CDR3 has 13 residues. CDR1 SGHVS and CDR2 FQNEAQ come from the germline V gene.

This chain uses TRBV30 with TRBJ1-2; TRBD1 agrees at 8 bases. The CDR3 runs to 16 residues. The V and J ends lost 0 bases and 7 bases, in that order; junction bases with no gene match: 13. Germline-derived CDR1 and CDR2 are GTSNPN and SVGIG (reference sequence). CDR3 DNA: TGTGCCTGGAGTGTCCCGGGACAGGTTCGGAATGGTGGCTACACCTTC. Translating gives CAWSVPGQVRNGGYTF. The full variable domain, with the rest looked up from reference TRBV30 and TRBJ1-2, is SQTIHQWPATLVQPVGSPLSLECTVEGTSNPNLYWYRQAAGRGLQLLFYSVGIGQISSEVPQNLSASRPQDRQFILSSKKLLLSDSGFYLCAWSVPGQVRNGGYTFGSGTRLTVV.

The V call is TRBV5-1, the J call TRBJ2-7; a weak D match, TRBD2 (5 bases). From germline, CDR1 is SGHRS and CDR2 YFSETQ. The length of the CDR3 is 13 residues. Trimming pared 2 bases from V and 4 bases from J, leaving 10 bases between. This CDR3 is CASSFGGEYEQYF. The DNA of the CDR3 is TGCGCCAGCAGCTTTGGAGGAGAATACGAGCAGTACTTC.

V usage is TRBV14 and J usage is TRBJ2-3, with 7 positions matching TRBD2. This CDR3 contains 18 residues. Germline loops: CDR1 SGHDN, CDR2 FVKESK. V shed 0 bases, J shed 3 bases, and the junction held 12 bases outside the gene matches. This CDR3 is CASSQDHPGLAATDTQYF. CDR3 DNA sequence: TGTGCCAGCAGCCAAGATCATCCGGGGCTAGCGGCTACAGATACGCAGTATTTT.

The CDR3 region is CASSRQGGAFF. CDR3 DNA sequence: TGCGCCAGCAGTAGGCAGGGTGGGGCTTTCTTT. The gene calls are TRBV10-1 and TRBJ1-1, with D possibly matching TRBD1 (5 bases). Germline V gene lookup returns CDR1 WNHNN and CDR2 SYGVQD (reference sequence). This CDR3 contains 11 residues. The ends were cut back, 5 bases at V and 11 bases at J, with 12 bases in the middle.

The chain carries TRBV3-1 (or the pseudogene TRBV3-2) and TRBJ2-7; TRBD2 aligns across 10 bases. V trimming: 2 bases; J trimming: 4 bases; junction bases outside the gene matches: 2. Germline loops: CDR1 LGHDT, CDR2 YNNKEL (reference sequence). The CDR3 is 14 residues long. This CDR3 is CASSQLSGGYEQYF. Written as DNA, the CDR3 is TGTGCCAGCAGCCAACTTAGCGGGGGGTACGAGCAGTACTTC.

The chain employs TRBV4-3 and TRBJ2-1, with D possibly being TRBD2 (6 bases). Trimming left V 1 base short and J 4 bases short, with 14 bases between. The CDR3 totals 16 residues. Germline V CDR1 and CDR2: LGHNA, YSLEER. CDR3 in amino acids: CASSQVEWGTYNEQFF. DNA of the CDR3: TGCGCCAGCAGCCAAGTCGAGTGGGGGACTTACAATGAGCAGTTCTTC.

The chain joins TRBV19 to TRBJ1-2; possibly TRBD1 for D (5 bases). CDR3 length: 14 amino acids. Germline V gene data show CDR1 as LNHDA and CDR2 as SQIVND (reference sequence). V dropped 1 base and J dropped 4 bases, with 10 bases sitting between them. The CDR3 DNA follows: TGTGCCAGTAGTATAGGGGGCCCCAGCTATGGCTACACCTTC. Amino acid sequence: CASSIGGPSYGYTF.

J is TRBJ2-7 and V is TRBV9, with D perhaps matching TRBD2 (6 bases). Between the trimmed V and J ends, which lost 2 bases and 2 bases, there was a span of 23 bases. CDR3 length: 18 residues. Germline V gives CDR1 SGDLS, CDR2 YYNGEE. CDR3 protein: CASSVTAIPGLGAYEQYF. The DNA of the CDR3 is TGTGCCAGCAGCGTCACGGCAATACCGGGACTTGGAGCCTACGAGCAGTACTTC.

J is TRBJ1-2 and V is TRBV7-9, with unresolved D. The ends were cut back, 3 bases at V and 1 base at J, with 18 bases in the middle. The CDR3 length is 17 residues. CDR1 and CDR2 from the germline V gene are SEHNR and FQNEAQ (reference sequence). This chain's CDR3 is CASSFREPLPHNYGYTF. The CDR3 DNA reads TGTGCCAGCAGCTTCCGGGAACCTTTGCCCCATAACTATGGCTACACCTTC.

The gene calls are TRBV7-2 and TRBJ2-7, with 9 bases identical to TRBD1. From germline, CDR1 is SGHTA and CDR2 FQGNSA. This CDR3 is built from 14 residues. V lost 5 bases to trimming and J lost 4 bases; unmatched junction nucleotides: 6. The CDR3 nucleotides read TGTGCCAGCAGCCCAGAGACAGGGGGGTACGAGCAGTACTTC. This gives the protein CASSPETGGYEQYF.

The chain carries TRBV5-1 and TRBJ2-1; tentatively, D is TRBD2 (6 bases). This CDR3 spans 15 amino acids. Per germline, CDR1 SGHRS and CDR2 YFSETQ. V dropped 4 bases and J dropped 0 bases, with 11 bases sitting between them. The CDR3 loop is CASSPGLASYNEQFF. The CDR3 DNA reads TGCGCCAGCAGCCCGGGACTGGCCTCCTACAATGAGCAGTTCTTC.

V is TRBV19 and J is TRBJ1-4; weak D call: TRBD1 (6 bases). This CDR3 region has 19 residues. The V gene's germline CDR1 is LNHDA and CDR2 SQIVND (reference sequence). Trimming removed 4 bases from V and 4 bases from J, with 25 bases in between. The DNA of the CDR3 is TGTGCCAGTAGTACTCATTCCGGGACACAAGGAAGCAATAATGAAAAACTGTTTTTT. Translated: CASSTHSGTQGSNNEKLFF.

The V gene is TRBV5-4, the J gene TRBJ2-5; 8 bases fit TRBD1. This CDR3 has 14 residues. CDR1 is SGHNT, CDR2 YYREEE, per germline (reference sequence). The V gene end was trimmed by 2 bases and the J gene end by 5 bases; junction bases not matched to a gene: 5. DNA for the CDR3: TGTGCCAGCAGCTTTACACAGGGGGTCGAGACCCAGTACTTC. This translates into CASSFTQGVETQYF.

The CDR3 sequence is CASSQRPGQGNEKLFF. The CDR3 coding sequence is TGTGCCAGCAGCCAACGACCGGGACAGGGGAATGAAAAACTGTTTTTT. V gene TRBV4-2 combines with J gene TRBJ1-4, with 10 nucleotides matching TRBD1. The CDR3 contains 16 residues. Germline values: CDR1 LGHNA, CDR2 YNFKEQ. V lost 2 bases and J lost 5; bases outside the gene matches: 5.

The rearrangement joins TRBV19 to TRBJ2-1; D is perhaps TRBD1 (5 bases). V lost 0 bases, J lost 5 bases, and 14 bases lay in between. The CDR3 consists of 16 residues. Germline values: CDR1 LNHDA, CDR2 SQIVND (reference sequence). CDR3 sequence (DNA): TGTGCCAGTAGTATAGATCTCGTACAGGCTAACAATGAGCAGTTCTTC. This sequence encodes CASSIDLVQANNEQFF.

This chain links TRBV5-1 with TRBJ1-3; TRBD1 agrees at 8 bases. Trimming removed 6 bases from V and 4 bases from J; junction bases left unmatched: 6. The CDR3 is 14 amino acids. Looked up from germline, CDR1 is SGHRS and CDR2 is YFSETQ. The CDR3, as DNA: TGCGCCAGCAAGACAGGGGTAGGAGGAAACACCATATATTTT. As protein: CASKTGVGGNTIYF.

This clone was seen more than once but under ten times. The chain joins TRBV19 to TRBJ1-2; no firm D call. The CDR3 runs to 13 residues. Germline loops: CDR1 LNHDA, CDR2 SQIVND (reference sequence). Trimming removed 3 bases at V and 7 bases at J, with 12 bases between. CDR3 sequence: CASSMVVGGGYTF. The CDR3 DNA sequence: TGTGCCAGTAGTATGGTGGTAGGAGGTGGCTACACCTTC.

CDR3: CASSQVSPPGTGVYGYTF. The DNA of the CDR3 is TGCGCCAGCAGCCAAGTGAGCCCCCCCGGGACAGGAGTTTATGGCTACACCTTC. The rearrangement uses TRBV4-1 and TRBJ1-2, with 8 bases that match TRBD1. The V and J ends lost 1 base and 5 bases, in that order; junction bases with no gene match: 15. The CDR3 sequence is 18 residues long. In germline, CDR1 is MGHRA, CDR2 YSYEKL.

This chain joins TRBV30 and TRBJ2-6, with 10 bases identical to TRBD1. J was trimmed by 1 base and V by 2 bases; bases with no gene match: 5. CDR1 and CDR2 from the germline V gene are GTSNPN and SVGIG (reference sequence). The CDR3 is 17 amino acids. This CDR3 reads CAWSTGDRGSGANVLTF. Here the CDR3 DNA reads TGTGCCTGGAGTACTGGGGACAGGGGTTCTGGGGCCAACGTCCTGACTTTC.

This chain joins TRBV7-3 and TRBJ2-2; 7 bases are a match to TRBD2. The CDR3 sequence is 16 residues long. Germline values: CDR1 SGHTA, CDR2 FQGTGA. Unmatched junction bases numbered 10, after V lost 1 base and J lost 8 bases. The CDR3 protein is CASSLSGGAEKGELFF. CDR3 bases: TGTGCCAGCAGCTTAAGCGGGGGAGCTGAGAAGGGGGAGCTGTTTTTT.

The chain links TRBV30 to TRBJ2-5; D is possibly TRBD2 (6 bases). CDR3 length: 13 residues. From germline, CDR1 is GTSNPN and CDR2 SVGIG (reference sequence). Deletions cut 1 base from V and 4 bases from J, with 10 bases between. The CDR3 DNA reads as TGTGCCTGGAGTGGACTAGAGCGAGAGACCCAGTACTTC. Amino acid sequence: CAWSGLERETQYF.